This T cell receptor (beta chain) originates from a study of OX40 agonist ivuxolimab in advanced cancers. Points from the study as a whole: CD4+ and CD8+ blood T cells expanded clonally by week 6 at 0.1 to 3.0 mg/kg.

The sample holds a few counts of this clone. Its antigen is unidentified. Per germline, CDR1 MGHDK and CDR2 SYGVNS. Trimming at V came to 5 bases and at J to 5 bases, leaving 7 bases not matched to a gene. This CDR3 has 15 residues. Libraries were prepared by immunoSEQ multiplex PCR; TCRdb keeps only in-frame clonotypes and omits some of them. The repertoire holds tens of thousands of clones, with approximately 80% as singletons. The sequencing here drew on CD4+ or CD8+ T cells sorted from blood, taken in a trial of the OX40 agonist ivuxolimab. The receptor's source is an adult with an advanced solid tumor such as melanoma, head and neck, liver or kidney cancer. The chain uses TRBV25-1 and TRBJ2-1; 9 bases match TRBD1. The CDR3 nucleotides read TGTGCCAGCAGTCCAATGGACAGGGGTGACAATGAGCAGTTCTTC. Residues: CASSPMDRGDNEQFF.